This record covers a single T cell receptor beta chain. This sample stems from a study of blood T cell repertoires in COVID-19. Germline CDR1 reads SGHTA; CDR2 reads FQGNSA. CDR3 length: 13 amino acids. Unmatched junction bases numbered 1, after V lost 4 bases and J lost 6 bases. Here immunoSEQ multiplex PCR was the method, and the copy in TCRdb shows in-frame clones only, minus some. The sample includes about 50,000 clones, 89% of them seen just once. The sample taken for sequencing was peripheral blood. The TCR originated in a woman aged 55-70 years with COVID-19, enrolled during active disease. This sequence joins TRBV7-2 and TRBJ2-1, with 9 bases matching TRBD1. CDR3 DNA sequence: TGTGCCAGCAGCTGGGACAGGGCCAATGAGCAGTTCTTC. It yields the protein CASSWDRANEQFF.